These 10 T cell receptor beta chains share one sample of origin, sequenced in a study of T cells in Graves' hyperthyroidism and ophthalmopathy. The CDR3 regions of TCR beta were amplified from RNA transcripts. Using the HTBI primer set, a first-round RT-PCR was run on the TCR CDR3. TCRdb processed the multiplex PCR reads anew with MiXCR; each CDR3 protein has one entry. The table lists 500,000 to 650,000 distinct CDR3 sequences, 46% of them singletons. Sequencing was done on a sample of peripheral blood or thyroid tissue (not recorded which). These receptors all stem from an adult woman with Graves' disease, either hyperthyroidism or ophthalmopathy (not recorded which).

The chain's CDR3 is CASRGVRGRSYEQYF. The CDR3 nucleotides are TGTGCCAGCAGGGGAGTTAGAGGCAGGTCCTACGAGCAGTACTTC. The chain employs TRBV6-1 and TRBJ2-7, with a possible D match to TRBD2 (5 bases). Trimming removed 6 bases at V and 1 base at J, with 16 bases between. Germline assignment: CDR1 MNHNS and CDR2 SASEGT. The CDR3 length is 15 residues.

This clonotype was recorded many times. V usage is TRBV12-3 or TRBV12-4 and J usage is TRBJ1-2; 7 nucleotides match TRBD1. The CDR3 is 12 residues long. Trimming took 4 bases from V and 6 from J; bases not matched to a gene: 2. The chain's CDR3 is CASSSTGDGYTF. The CDR3, as DNA: TGTGCCAGCAGTTCCACAGGGGATGGCTACACCTTC.

There are a few counts of this clonotype. V gene TRBV6-5 combines with J gene TRBJ1-2; D gene unclear. Between the trimmed V and J ends, which lost 0 bases and 2 bases, there was a span of 13 bases. The CDR3 is 16 amino acids. Germline CDR1 is MNHEY and CDR2 is SVGAGI. CDR3 region: CASSYSVGGGNYGYTF. As DNA, the CDR3 is TGTGCCAGCAGTTACTCGGTGGGAGGAGGGAACTATGGCTACACCTTC.

A few counts support this clonotype. The V gene is TRBV7-2, the J gene TRBJ1-1; D remains ambiguous. Per germline, CDR1 SGHTA and CDR2 FQGNSA. V was pared by 5 bases and J by 6 bases, with 19 bases between. CDR3 length: 15 amino acids. CDR3 loop: CASSLDGKISAEAFF. In DNA form, the CDR3 reads TGTGCCAGCAGCCTTGACGGCAAAATTAGCGCTGAAGCTTTCTTT.

At least ten counts were recorded for this clonotype. The J gene is TRBJ2-2, the V gene TRBV24-1, with D perhaps given as TRBD1 or TRBD2 (5 bases each). V was cut by 8 bases and J by 1 base, with 10 bases left in between. Germline V gene data show CDR1 as KGHDR and CDR2 as SFDVKD. The CDR3 is 14 amino acids. CDR3 DNA: TGTGCCACCACCGGGACCCAGAACACCGGGGAGCTGTTTTTT. This translates into CATTGTQNTGELFF.

This clonotype was detected many times. The V gene is TRBV12-3 or TRBV12-4, the J gene TRBJ1-1; D gene uncertain. V lost 10 bases and J lost 2, with 14 bases in between. The CDR3 covers 13 residues. The CDR3 DNA follows: TGTGCCACCCTGGGCCATAGCAACACTGAAGCTTTCTTT. As protein: CATLGHSNTEAFF.

Many counts were recorded for this clonotype. The chain joins TRBV5-4 to TRBJ2-7; no reliable D call. Trimming cost V 4 bases and J 5 bases, with 16 bases left between them. The CDR3 contains 14 residues. In germline, CDR1 is SGHNT, CDR2 YYREEE (reference sequence). This chain's CDR3 is CASSLLGMSNEQYF. The CDR3 DNA reads TGTGCCAGCAGCCTGTTAGGGATGTCGAACGAGCAGTACTTC.

This clonotype was recorded at least ten times. This chain connects TRBV7-2 to TRBJ2-5; TRBD2 is a possible D gene (6 bases). V lost 5 bases and J lost 5, with 12 bases in between. This CDR3 is built from 13 residues. Per germline, CDR1 SGHTA and CDR2 FQGNSA. The CDR3 sequence: CASSRGGLETQYF. Written as DNA, the CDR3 is TGTGCCAGCAGCCGCGGAGGGCTGGAGACCCAGTACTTC.

DNA for the CDR3: TGTGCCAGCAGCTTGTCGGGACAGGCCTATGGCTACACCTTC. It is translated as CASSLSGQAYGYTF. This rearrangement joins TRBV7-2 to TRBJ1-2; 8 bases fit TRBD1. The ends lost 3 bases at V and 4 bases at J; junction bases unmatched: 4. The CDR3 is 14 residues long. Germline V lookup: CDR1 SGHTA, CDR2 FQGNSA.

This clonotype appeared many times. V usage is TRBV7-9 and J usage is TRBJ2-5; maybe TRBD2 (6 bases). Germline V gene data show CDR1 as SEHNR and CDR2 as FQNEAQ (reference sequence). The ends were cut back, 1 base at V and 7 bases at J, with 10 bases in the middle. This CDR3 contains 13 residues. The CDR3 protein is CASSLEFGGTQYF. The CDR3, as DNA: TGTGCCAGCAGCTTAGAGTTCGGGGGGACCCAGTACTTC.